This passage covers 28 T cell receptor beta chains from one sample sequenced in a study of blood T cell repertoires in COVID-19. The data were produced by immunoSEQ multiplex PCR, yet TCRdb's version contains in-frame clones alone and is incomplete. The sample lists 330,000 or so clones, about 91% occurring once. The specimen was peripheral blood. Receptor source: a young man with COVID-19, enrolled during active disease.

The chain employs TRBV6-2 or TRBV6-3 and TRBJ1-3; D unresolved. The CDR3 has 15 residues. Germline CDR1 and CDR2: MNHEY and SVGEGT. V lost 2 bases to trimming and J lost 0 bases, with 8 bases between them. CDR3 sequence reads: CASSYLRVSGNTIYF. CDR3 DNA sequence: TGTGCCAGCAGTTACCTGAGAGTCTCTGGAAACACCATATATTTT.

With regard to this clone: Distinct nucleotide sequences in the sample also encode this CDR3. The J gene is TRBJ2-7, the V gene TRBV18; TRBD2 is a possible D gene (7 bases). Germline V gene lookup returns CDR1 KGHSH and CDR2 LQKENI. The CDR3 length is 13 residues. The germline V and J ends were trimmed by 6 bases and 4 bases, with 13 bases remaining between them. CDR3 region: CASSSGGPYEQYF. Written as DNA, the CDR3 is TGTGCCAGCTCTTCGGGGGGCCCGTACGAGCAGTACTTC.

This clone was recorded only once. The CDR3 spells CASSLNSDRGFNQPQHF. CDR3 DNA: TGTGCCAGCAGCTTAAACTCGGACAGGGGTTTTAATCAGCCCCAGCATTTT. The V and J genes are TRBV7-9 and TRBJ1-5; 9 bases align to TRBD1. Losses at the gene ends were 2 bases for V and 4 bases for J; bases not matched to a gene: 9. CDR1 is SEHNR and CDR2 is FQNEAQ in the germline V gene (reference sequence). The CDR3 runs 17 residues.

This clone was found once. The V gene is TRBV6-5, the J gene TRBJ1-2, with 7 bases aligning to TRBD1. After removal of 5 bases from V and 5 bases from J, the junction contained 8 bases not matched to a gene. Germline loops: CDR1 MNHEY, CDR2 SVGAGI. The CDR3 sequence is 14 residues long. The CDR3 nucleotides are TGTGCCAGCAGTAGAACAGGGGTCCTATATGGCTACACCTTC. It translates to CASSRTGVLYGYTF.

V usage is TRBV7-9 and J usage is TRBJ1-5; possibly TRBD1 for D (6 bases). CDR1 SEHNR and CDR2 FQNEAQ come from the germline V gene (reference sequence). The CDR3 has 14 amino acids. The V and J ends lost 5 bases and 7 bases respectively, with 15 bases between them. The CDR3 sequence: CASSTEGVWQPQHF. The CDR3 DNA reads TGTGCCAGCAGCACTGAGGGGGTTTGGCAGCCCCAGCATTTT.

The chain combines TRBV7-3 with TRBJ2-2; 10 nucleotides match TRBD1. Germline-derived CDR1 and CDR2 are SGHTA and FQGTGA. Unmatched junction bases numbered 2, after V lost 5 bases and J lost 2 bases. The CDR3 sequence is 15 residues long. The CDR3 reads CASSRQGANTGELFF. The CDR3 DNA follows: TGTGCCAGCAGCCGACAGGGGGCAAACACCGGGGAGCTGTTTTTT. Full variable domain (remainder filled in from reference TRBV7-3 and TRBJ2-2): GAGVSQTPSNKVTEKGKYVELRCDPISGHTALYWYRQSLGQGPEFLIYFQGTGAADDSGLPNDRFFAVRPEGSVSTLKIQRTERGDSAVYLCASSRQGANTGELFFGEGSRLTVL.

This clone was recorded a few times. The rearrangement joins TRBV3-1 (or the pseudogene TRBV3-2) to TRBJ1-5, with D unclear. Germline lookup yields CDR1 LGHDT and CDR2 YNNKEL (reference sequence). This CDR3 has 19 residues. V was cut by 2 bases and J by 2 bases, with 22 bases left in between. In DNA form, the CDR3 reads TGTGCCAGCAGCCAAAGAGGGCTTGGGATCGTTTTTGGCAATCAGCCCCAGCATTTT. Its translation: CASSQRGLGIVFGNQPQHF.

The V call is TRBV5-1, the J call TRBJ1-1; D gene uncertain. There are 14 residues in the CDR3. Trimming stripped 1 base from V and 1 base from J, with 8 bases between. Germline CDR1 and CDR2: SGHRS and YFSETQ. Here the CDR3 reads CASSLKAGNTEAFF. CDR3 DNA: TGCGCCAGCAGCTTGAAGGCAGGGAACACTGAAGCTTTCTTT.

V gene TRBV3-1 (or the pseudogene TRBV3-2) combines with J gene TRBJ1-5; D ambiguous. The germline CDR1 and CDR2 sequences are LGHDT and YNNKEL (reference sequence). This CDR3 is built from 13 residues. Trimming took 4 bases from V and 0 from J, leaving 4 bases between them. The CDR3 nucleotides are TGTGCCAGCAGCCTCTATAGCAATCAGCCCCAGCATTTT. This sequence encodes CASSLYSNQPQHF.

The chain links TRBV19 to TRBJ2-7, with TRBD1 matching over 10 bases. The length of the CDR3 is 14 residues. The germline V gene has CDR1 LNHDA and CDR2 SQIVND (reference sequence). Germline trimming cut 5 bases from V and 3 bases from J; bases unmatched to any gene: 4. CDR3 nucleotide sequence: TGTGCCAGTAGTGTGGGACAGGGGTACTACGAGCAGTACTTC. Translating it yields CASSVGQGYYEQYF.

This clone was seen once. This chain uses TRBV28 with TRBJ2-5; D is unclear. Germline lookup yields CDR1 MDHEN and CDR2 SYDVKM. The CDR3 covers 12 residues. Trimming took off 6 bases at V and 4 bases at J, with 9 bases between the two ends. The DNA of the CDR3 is TGTGCCAGCAGCCTACGAGGAGAGACCCAGTACTTC. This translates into CASSLRGETQYF.

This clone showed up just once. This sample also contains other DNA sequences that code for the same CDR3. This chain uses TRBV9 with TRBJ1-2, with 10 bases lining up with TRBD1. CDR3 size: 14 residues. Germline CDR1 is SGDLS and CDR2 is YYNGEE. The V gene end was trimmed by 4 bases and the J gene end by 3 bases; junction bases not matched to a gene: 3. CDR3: CASSLGQGDYGYTF. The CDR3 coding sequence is TGTGCCAGCAGCCTAGGACAGGGGGACTATGGCTACACCTTC. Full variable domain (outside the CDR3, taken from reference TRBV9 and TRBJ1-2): DSGVTQTPKHLITATGQRVTLRCSPRSGDLSVYWYQQSLDQGLQFLIQYYNGEERAKGNILERFSAQQFPDLHSELNLSSLELGDSALYFCASSLGQGDYGYTFGSGTRLTVV.

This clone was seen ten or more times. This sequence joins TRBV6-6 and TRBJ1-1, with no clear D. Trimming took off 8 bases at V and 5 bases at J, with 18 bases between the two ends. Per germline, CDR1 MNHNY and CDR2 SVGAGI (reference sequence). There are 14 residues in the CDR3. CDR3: CASGEFQSGTEAFF. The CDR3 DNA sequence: TGTGCCAGCGGAGAGTTCCAGAGTGGGACTGAAGCTTTCTTT.

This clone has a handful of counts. The CDR3 spells CASSQPGDLTYEQYF. CDR3 sequence (DNA): TGTGCCAGCAGCCAACCAGGGGATTTAACCTACGAGCAGTACTTC. This chain joins TRBV3-1 (or the pseudogene TRBV3-2) and TRBJ2-7; D perhaps matches TRBD1 (6 bases). Germline V gene data show CDR1 as LGHDT and CDR2 as YNNKEL (reference sequence). V lost 2 bases to trimming and J lost 2 bases, with 13 bases between them. The CDR3 consists of 15 residues.

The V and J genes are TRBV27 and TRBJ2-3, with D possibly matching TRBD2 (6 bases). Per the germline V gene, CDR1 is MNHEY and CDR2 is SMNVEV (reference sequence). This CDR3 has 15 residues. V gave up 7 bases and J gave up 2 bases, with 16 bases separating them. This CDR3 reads CASTFWGLSTDTQYF. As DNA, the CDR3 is TGTGCCAGCACCTTCTGGGGACTGTCCACAGATACGCAGTATTTT.

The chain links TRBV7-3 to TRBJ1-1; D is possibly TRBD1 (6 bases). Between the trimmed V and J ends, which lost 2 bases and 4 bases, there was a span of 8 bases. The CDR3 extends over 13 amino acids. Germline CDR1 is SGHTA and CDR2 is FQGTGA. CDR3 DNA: TGTGCCAGCAGCTTATTAGGGGGCACTGAAGCTTTCTTT. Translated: CASSLLGGTEAFF.

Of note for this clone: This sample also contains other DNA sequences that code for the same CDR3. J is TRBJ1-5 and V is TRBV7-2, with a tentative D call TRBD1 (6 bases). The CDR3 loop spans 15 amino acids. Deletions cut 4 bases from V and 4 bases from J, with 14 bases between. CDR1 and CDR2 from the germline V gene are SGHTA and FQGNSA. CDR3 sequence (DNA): TGTGCCAGCAGCTCAGGGGTTTTTGGGAATCAGCCCCAGCATTTT. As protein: CASSSGVFGNQPQHF.

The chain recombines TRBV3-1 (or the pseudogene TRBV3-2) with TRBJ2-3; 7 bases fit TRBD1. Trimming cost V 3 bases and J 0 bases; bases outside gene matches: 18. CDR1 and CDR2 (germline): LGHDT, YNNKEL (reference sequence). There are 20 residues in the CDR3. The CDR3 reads CASSHFLGQLTHVSTDTQYF. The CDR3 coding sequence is TGTGCCAGCAGCCATTTTTTGGGACAGTTAACCCACGTTAGCACAGATACGCAGTATTTT.

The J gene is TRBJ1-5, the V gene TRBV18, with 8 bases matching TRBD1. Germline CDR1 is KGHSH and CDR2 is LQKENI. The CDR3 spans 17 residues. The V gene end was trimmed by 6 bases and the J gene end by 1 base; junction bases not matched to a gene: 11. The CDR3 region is CASSPEDRAGSNQPQHF. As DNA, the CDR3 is TGTGCCAGCTCTCCCGAGGACAGGGCCGGGAGCAATCAGCCCCAGCATTTT.

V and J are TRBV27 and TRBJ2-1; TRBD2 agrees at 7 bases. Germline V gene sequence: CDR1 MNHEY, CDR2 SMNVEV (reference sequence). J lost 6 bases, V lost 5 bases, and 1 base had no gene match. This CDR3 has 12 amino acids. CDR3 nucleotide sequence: TGTGCCAGCAGTCGGACTAGCAATGAGCAGTTCTTC. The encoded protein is CASSRTSNEQFF.

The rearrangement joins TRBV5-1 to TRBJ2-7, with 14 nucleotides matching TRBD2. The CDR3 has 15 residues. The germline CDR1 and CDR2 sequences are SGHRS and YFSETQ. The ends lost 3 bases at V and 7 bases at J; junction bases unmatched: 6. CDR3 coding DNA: TGCGCCAGCAGCTCGGGACTAGCGGGGGCTGAAGAGCAGTACTTC. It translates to CASSSGLAGAEEQYF.

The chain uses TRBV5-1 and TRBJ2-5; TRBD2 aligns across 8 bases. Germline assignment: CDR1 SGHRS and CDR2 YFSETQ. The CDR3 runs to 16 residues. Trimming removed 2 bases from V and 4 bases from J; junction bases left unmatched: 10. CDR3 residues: CASSFNNGLAGETQYF. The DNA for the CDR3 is TGCGCCAGCAGCTTTAATAACGGTCTAGCGGGAGAGACCCAGTACTTC.

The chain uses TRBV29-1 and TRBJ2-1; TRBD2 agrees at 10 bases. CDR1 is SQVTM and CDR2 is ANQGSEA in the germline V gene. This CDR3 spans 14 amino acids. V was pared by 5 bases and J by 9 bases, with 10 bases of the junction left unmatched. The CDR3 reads CSVPTSGDWSEQFF. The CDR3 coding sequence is TGCAGCGTTCCCACTAGCGGGGATTGGAGTGAGCAGTTCTTC.

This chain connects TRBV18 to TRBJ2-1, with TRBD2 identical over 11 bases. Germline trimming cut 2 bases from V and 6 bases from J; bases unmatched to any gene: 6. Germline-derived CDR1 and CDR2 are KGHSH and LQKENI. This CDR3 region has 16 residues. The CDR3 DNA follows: TGTGCCAGCTCACCAACACTAGCGGGAGTTATCAATGAGCAGTTCTTC. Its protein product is CASSPTLAGVINEQFF.

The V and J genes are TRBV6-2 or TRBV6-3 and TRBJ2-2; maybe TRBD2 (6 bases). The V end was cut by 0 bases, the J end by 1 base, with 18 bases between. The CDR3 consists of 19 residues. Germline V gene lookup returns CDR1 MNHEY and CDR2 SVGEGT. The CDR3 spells CASSYSILLTGRNTGELFF. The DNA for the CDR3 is TGTGCCAGCAGTTACTCGATTCTGCTGACCGGGAGGAACACCGGGGAGCTGTTTTTT.

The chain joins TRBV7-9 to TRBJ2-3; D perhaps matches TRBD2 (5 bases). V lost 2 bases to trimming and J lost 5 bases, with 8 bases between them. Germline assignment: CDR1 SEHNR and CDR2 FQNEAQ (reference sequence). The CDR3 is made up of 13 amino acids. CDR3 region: CASSLMREDTQYF. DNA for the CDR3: TGTGCCAGCAGCTTAATGAGGGAAGATACGCAGTATTTT. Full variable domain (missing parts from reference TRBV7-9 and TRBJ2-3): DTGVSQNPRHKITKRGQNVTFRCDPISEHNRLYWYRQTLGQGPEFLTYFQNEAQLEKSRLLSDRFSAERPKGSFSTLEIQRTEQGDSAMYLCASSLMREDTQYFGPGTRLTVL.

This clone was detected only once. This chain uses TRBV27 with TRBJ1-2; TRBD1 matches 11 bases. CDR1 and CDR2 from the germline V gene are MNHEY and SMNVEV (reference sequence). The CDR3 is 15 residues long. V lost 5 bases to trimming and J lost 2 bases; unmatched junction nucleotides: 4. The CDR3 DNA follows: TGTGCCAGCAGTCCAGGGACAGGGGGAAACTATGGCTACACCTTC. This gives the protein CASSPGTGGNYGYTF.

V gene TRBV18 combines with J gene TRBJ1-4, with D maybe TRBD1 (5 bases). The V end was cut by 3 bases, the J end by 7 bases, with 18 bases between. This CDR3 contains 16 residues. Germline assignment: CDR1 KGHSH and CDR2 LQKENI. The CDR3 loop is CASSPRDPRGGEKLFF. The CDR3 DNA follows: TGTGCCAGCTCACCCAGGGATCCTCGAGGTGGTGAAAAACTGTTTTTT.